A selection of T cell receptor beta chains follows, all from one sample in a study of monozygotic twins with cystic fibrosis. The table came from immunoSEQ multiplex PCR; TCRdb's copy has only in-frame clones and leaves some out. Of around 7,500 clones in the sample, nearly 95% were seen once. The sample consisted of blood. The receptors were sampled from a boy aged 2-9 years with cystic fibrosis. The CDR3 runs from the conserved cysteine through the conserved F or W. Each record gives: V gene, D gene, clone size, J gene, CDR3 DNA, CDR3 protein. A D gene is named only where the DNA matches it firmly. Some rows mark clone size as missing; the rest say once, few, many or name a class of expanded clone.

>TRBV6-6|.|.|TRBJ1-6
TGTGCCAGCAGTTTAAGGGGGAGCTGGGATAATTCACCCCTCCACTTT
CASSLRGSWDNSPLHF
>TRBV5-6|.|.|TRBJ2-1
TGTGCCAGCAGCTTGGTGCAGAGGAACAATGAGCAGTTCTTC
CASSLVQRNNEQFF
>TRBV4-3|TRBD2|.|TRBJ2-3
TGCGCCAGCAGCCAAGTTATGGGGAACAGACTAGCGGGGGGACTTCTCACAGATACGCAGTATTTT
CASSQVMGNRLAGGLLTDTQYF
>TRBV18|.|.|TRBJ1-4
TGTGCCAGCTCACCGAATCTGGGGGACCGGGGGAAAAATGAAAAACTGTTTTTT
CASSPNLGDRGKNEKLFF
>TRBV28|.|.|TRBJ1-2
TGTGCTGCTGGGGCGTCTAACTATGGCTACACCTTC
CAAGASNYGYTF
>TRBV11-2|.|.|TRBJ2-3
TGTGCCAGCAGCTTTAACCGAGATACGCAGTATTTT
CASSFNRDTQYF
>TRBV7-9|.|.|TRBJ1-5
TGTGCCAGCGGGGACCCTAATCAGCCCCAGCATTTT
CASGDPNQPQHF
>TRBV10-2|TRBD1|.|TRBJ1-1
TGCGCCAGCAGCCACGACAGGGGAAACACTGAAGCTTTCTTT
CASSHDRGNTEAFF
>TRBV14|.|.|TRBJ1-2
TGTGCCAGCAGCCAAGAATTGGCAGAGGCTAACTATGGCTACACCTTC
CASSQELAEANYGYTF
>TRBV27|TRBD1|.|TRBJ2-7
TGTGCCAGCAGTTCGACAGGGAGTGGAAACTACGAGCAGTACTTC
CASSSTGSGNYEQYF
>TRBV27|.|.|TRBJ1-1
TGTGCCAGCAGTTTTGGGCAAGGGAACACTGAAGCTTTCTTT
CASSFGQGNTEAFF
>TRBV19|TRBD2|.|TRBJ2-3
TGTGCCAGTAGTAACGGCTACGATACTAGCGGGGGGGCACCTAATACGCAGTATTTT
CASSNGYDTSGGAPNTQYF
>TRBV19|.|.|TRBJ2-3
TGTGCCAGTAGTAAGGGGTCCAGCCGCACAGATACGCAGTATTTT
CASSKGSSRTDTQYF
>TRBV7-6|.|.|TRBJ2-5
TGTGCCAGCACCCGACTAGGTGGGGGGACCCAGTACTTC
CASTRLGGGTQYF
>TRBV4-2|TRBD2|.|TRBJ2-3
TGTGCCAGCAGCCAAGGGAGCGGGGGGGACACAGATACGCAGTATTTT
CASSQGSGGDTDTQYF
>TRBV5-4|TRBD2|.|TRBJ2-3
TGTGCCAGCAGCCGCGAAGCGGGGCTCACAGATACGCAGTATTTT
CASSREAGLTDTQYF
>TRBV9|TRBD2|.|TRBJ2-7
TGTGCCAGCAGCGGGACTAGCGGGGGCCGCCCGTCTGAGCAGTACTTC
CASSGTSGGRPSEQYF
>TRBV7-2|TRBD2|.|TRBJ2-1
TGTGCCAGCAGCCCCACAGGACTAGCGGGGGACCCTACCTACAATGAGCAGTTCTTC
CASSPTGLAGDPTYNEQFF
>TRBV6-5|.|.|TRBJ2-1
TGTGCCAGCAGAAGGGACCTCTACAATGAGCAGTTCTTC
CASRRDLYNEQFF
>TRBV9|.|.|TRBJ1-2
TGTGCCAGCAGCGTAGAACCAGGGTTCTATGGCTACACCTTC
CASSVEPGFYGYTF
>TRBV11-2|.|.|TRBJ2-5
TGTGCCAGCAGCTTAGTGGCACCCAGGAGGACCCTTCAAGAGACCCAGTACTTC
CASSLVAPRRTLQETQYF
>TRBV19|TRBD1|.|TRBJ1-5
TGTGCCAGTAAAATTTTCGGGGGGACAGCTAATCAGCCCCAGCATTTT
CASKIFGGTANQPQHF
>TRBV7-9|.|.|TRBJ2-7
TGTGCCAGCAGCCCATCCACCATCTCCTACGAGCAGTACTTC
CASSPSTISYEQYF
>TRBV9|.|.|TRBJ2-5
TGTGCCAGCAGTCAAACGGACGGCCTCCAAGAGACCCAGTACTTC
CASSQTDGLQETQYF
>TRBV29-1|.|.|TRBJ2-3
TGCAGCGTTGATGAGGGGGGGCCCACAGATACGCAGTATTTT
CSVDEGGPTDTQYF
>TRBV29-1|.|.|TRBJ1-2
TGCAGCTGTGCGCAGAACTATGGCTACACCTTC
CSCAQNYGYTF
>TRBV9|TRBD1|.|TRBJ2-1
TGTGCCAGCAGCCCGGACAGGGCGAGCTCCTACAATGAGCAGTTCTTC
CASSPDRASSYNEQFF
>TRBV7-2|.|.|TRBJ1-1
TGTGCCAGCAGCTTAGCCTGGAGGGGACCAGGGAGGGGACCTGAAGCTTTCTTT
CASSLAWRGPGRGPEAFF
>TRBV7-2|.|.|TRBJ2-7
TGTGCCAGCAGCTTTCCGGACGGAAGCTCCTACGAGCAGTACTTC
CASSFPDGSSYEQYF
>TRBV6-1|TRBD1|.|TRBJ2-7
TGTGCCAGCAGGGACTGGCGGACAGGAGAGCAGTACTTC
CASRDWRTGEQYF
>TRBV11-2|.|.|TRBJ2-3
TGTGCCAGCAGCTTAAAAGGGATTCGCGGCGCAGATACGCAGTATTTT
CASSLKGIRGADTQYF
>TRBV7-8|.|.|TRBJ2-1
TGTGCCAGCAGCTTAGTAAAGGCTAGTAGACATCATGAGCAGTTCTTC
CASSLVKASRHHEQFF
>TRBV20-1|TRBD1|.|TRBJ1-1
TGCAGTGTTGGGACAGGAACTGAAGCTTTCTTT
CSVGTGTEAFF
>TRBV5-1|TRBD1|.|TRBJ1-5
TGCGCCAGCAGCCCGGGACAGTCTCGCAATCAGCCCCAGCATTTT
CASSPGQSRNQPQHF
>TRBV5-4|.|.|TRBJ2-5
TGTGCCAGCAGCGAAATCGGGGTCAGGGGAGAGACCCAGTACTTC
CASSEIGVRGETQYF
>TRBV11-1|.|.|TRBJ2-5
TGTGCCAGCAGCCCCTCGTCAGGTCATGAGAAGACCCAGTACTTC
CASSPSSGHEKTQYF
>TRBV19|TRBD1|.|TRBJ2-5
TGTGCCAGTAGTGATCCGGGACAGGGTATCGCAGAGACCCAGTACTTC
CASSDPGQGIAETQYF
>TRBV7-9|.|.|TRBJ2-2
TGTGCCAGCAGCCCCCGCGGGGCCCCGAACACCGGGGAGCTGTTTTTT
CASSPRGAPNTGELFF
>TRBV5-4|.|.|TRBJ2-1
TGTGCCAGCAGTCCGAACCGGGCCGGCGGCAATGAGCAGTTCTTC
CASSPNRAGGNEQFF
>TRBV6-1|TRBD2|.|TRBJ2-5
TGTGCCAGCAGTCTACTAGCGGGGGGGCCAGAGACCCAGTACTTC
CASSLLAGGPETQYF
>TRBV19|.|.|TRBJ2-7
TGTGCCAGTAGTGCCAGGGGTGGCGAGCAGTACTTC
CASSARGGEQYF
>TRBV29-1|TRBD2|.|TRBJ2-7
TGCAGCGTTGGGGAGCGGGGGCGAAACGAGCAGTACTTC
CSVGERGRNEQYF
>TRBV29-1|.|.|TRBJ1-3
TGCAGCGTTTCCCAGCAGGGCGGAAACACCATATATTTT
CSVSQQGGNTIYF
>TRBV5-8|TRBD1|.|TRBJ1-5
TGTGCCAGCAGCTTGGATGCCAGGGGGCGGAATCAGCCCCAGCATTTT
CASSLDARGRNQPQHF
>TRBV6-6|TRBD1|.|TRBJ2-7
TGTGCCAGCAGCCGACTCCGGGACAGGGGCTCCGAGCAGTACTTC
CASSRLRDRGSEQYF
>TRBV27|.|.|TRBJ2-5
TGTGCCAGCAGCGGGGGACAGCATGGGGAGACCCAGTACTTC
CASSGGQHGETQYF
>TRBV9|.|few|TRBJ1-2
TGTGCCAGCAGCGTCTCAGGAGCTGGCTACACCTTC
CASSVSGAGYTF
>TRBV4-1|TRBD1|.|TRBJ2-3
TGCGCCAGCAGCCAACCGCTAGGGGACAGGTTGATAGATACGCAGTATTTT
CASSQPLGDRLIDTQYF
>TRBV11-3|TRBD2|.|TRBJ2-3
TGTGCCAGCAGCTCGACTAGCGGGGGCCTCACAGATACGCAGTATTTT
CASSSTSGGLTDTQYF
>TRBV6-5|TRBD1|.|TRBJ1-5
TGTGCCAGCACTAACCGACAGGGGTATCAGCCCCAGCATTTT
CASTNRQGYQPQHF
>TRBV9|.|.|TRBJ2-5
TGTGCCAGCAGCGTAAACGGCCAAGAGACCCAGTACTTC
CASSVNGQETQYF
>TRBV5-1|TRBD2|.|TRBJ2-3
TGCGCCAGCAGCTTGGCCTCGGGGGGTGGAGATACGCAGTATTTT
CASSLASGGGDTQYF
>TRBV27|.|few|TRBJ1-5
TGTGCCAGCAGGTTATCGGGACCCAATCAGCCCCAGCATTTT
CASRLSGPNQPQHF
>TRBV9|.|.|TRBJ2-3
TGTGCCAGCAGCTCCGAGGGACAAACGCCAGATACGCAGTATTTT
CASSSEGQTPDTQYF